The 21 T cell receptor beta chains in this list originate from one sample, sequenced in a study of molecular identifiers for immune sequencing clone quantification. TCRdb redid the calling of the PCR reads with MiXCR, one entry per CDR3 protein. This repertoire shows about half a million distinct CDR3 sequences, roughly 24% found once; its top ten account for roughly 0.79%. The sample was naive CD8+ T cells from blood, with Jurkat cell RNA spiked in. Documented subset: FACS-sorted CD8+CD4-CCR7+CD45RA+ naive T cells. Source of these receptors: a human donor in good health. Some libraries in this study had Jurkat cell RNA spiked in.

The rearrangement uses TRBV10-2 and TRBJ1-6; 9 bases line up with TRBD1. Germline V gene sequence: CDR1 WSHSY, CDR2 SAAADI. Trimming cost V 0 bases and J 5 bases; bases outside gene matches: 5. The CDR3 is made up of 17 amino acids. CDR3 residues: CASSESQGAWDNSPLHF. The DNA of the CDR3 is TGCGCCAGCAGTGAGTCACAGGGGGCTTGGGATAATTCACCCCTCCACTTT.

This rearrangement joins TRBV4-1 to TRBJ2-5; 11 bases are shared with TRBD2. The CDR3 has 17 amino acids. Per the germline V gene, CDR1 is MGHRA and CDR2 is YSYEKL. The ends lost 11 bases at V and 9 bases at J; junction bases unmatched: 23. The CDR3 DNA follows: TGCGCCCGCCGCCACCTGTTCGCTAGCGGGGGGCCGGAGCCCCAGTACTTC. It is translated as CARRHLFASGGPEPQYF.

CDR3 residues: CASSPPSANEAFF. CDR3 nucleotides: TGTGCCAGCTCACCACCTTCCGCTAATGAAGCTTTCTTT. This chain joins TRBV18 and TRBJ1-1; D uncertain. The CDR3 runs to 13 residues. The V gene lost 0 bases and the J gene lost 7 bases, with 9 bases spanning the gap. Germline CDR1 KGHSH, CDR2 LQKENI.

This clonotype occurred many times. The V call is TRBV4-1, the J call TRBJ1-1; 7 nucleotides line up with TRBD1. Germline CDR1 MGHRA, CDR2 YSYEKL. V lost 4 bases and J lost 4; bases outside the gene matches: 3. This CDR3 comprises 13 residues. CDR3 sequence: CASSPQGGTEAFF. DNA for the CDR3: TGCGCCAGCAGCCCCCAGGGGGGCACTGAAGCTTTCTTT.

This clonotype was counted a few times. This chain links TRBV19 with TRBJ2-7, with unresolved D. From germline, CDR1 is LNHDA and CDR2 SQIVND (reference sequence). The CDR3 extends over 14 amino acids. V was pared by 6 bases and J by 0 bases, with 12 bases between. The CDR3 protein is CASRLTADSYEQYF. The CDR3 nucleotides read TGTGCCAGTAGACTCACGGCGGACTCCTACGAGCAGTACTTC.

CDR3 in DNA: TGTGCCAGCAGCTTGGGGTCTGAGGAGACCCAGTACTTC. The encoded protein is CASSLGSEETQYF. The chain links TRBV5-6 to TRBJ2-5; D is ambiguous. The germline V gene encodes CDR1 SGHDT and CDR2 YYEEEE. The CDR3 spans 13 residues. Trimming took 0 bases from V and 5 from J, leaving 8 bases between them.

This clonotype was picked up a small number of times. The chain joins TRBV9 to TRBJ2-2, with D perhaps TRBD1 or TRBD2 (5 bases each). This CDR3 is built from 16 residues. With 2 bases removed from V and 2 bases from J, the gap between germline ends came to 13 bases. The germline gives CDR1 SGDLS, CDR2 YYNGEE. The CDR3 loop is CASSVGASENTGELFF. CDR3 in DNA: TGTGCCAGCAGCGTCGGGGCATCCGAAAACACCGGGGAGCTGTTTTTT.

This clonotype was found a few times. This rearrangement joins TRBV9 to TRBJ2-3, with D hard to call. V lost 3 bases and J lost 2, with 16 bases in between. Germline V lookup: CDR1 SGDLS, CDR2 YYNGEE. The CDR3 sequence is 16 residues long. In DNA form, the CDR3 reads TGTGCCAGCAGCGCCACAGTAGCCCACCTCACAGATACGCAGTATTTT. Translation: CASSATVAHLTDTQYF. The complete variable domain, with remaining parts taken from reference TRBV9 and TRBJ2-3, reads DSGVTQTPKHLITATGQRVTLRCSPRSGDLSVYWYQQSLDQGLQFLIQYYNGEERAKGNILERFSAQQFPDLHSELNLSSLELGDSALYFCASSATVAHLTDTQYFGPGTRLTVL.

This clonotype appeared once. A read error is possible here, since a much larger clone lies one base away. The chain joins TRBV5-5 to TRBJ2-5; no firm D call. The CDR3 has 14 amino acids. Germline-derived CDR1 and CDR2 are SGHKS and YYEKEE (reference sequence). The CDR3 DNA reads as TGTGGCAGCAGCTTTATCGGGTCCCAAGAGACCCAGTACTTC. Protein sequence: CGSSFIGSQETQYF.

The table lists this clonotype with a few counts. The chain recombines TRBV12-3 or TRBV12-4 with TRBJ2-6, with TRBD2 matching 7 bases. J gave up 0 bases and V 6 bases, and 2 bases lay outside the gene matches. This CDR3 is 15 amino acids long. CDR3 loop: CASRTGGSGANVLTF. CDR3 DNA sequence: TGTGCCAGCAGGACGGGGGGCTCTGGGGCCAACGTCCTGACTTTC.

The chain has TRBV27 and TRBJ2-1; D ambiguous. The CDR3 has 13 residues. Germline V gene sequence: CDR1 MNHEY, CDR2 SMNVEV (reference sequence). V was trimmed by 2 bases and J by 3 bases, leaving 5 bases between them. The CDR3 spells CASSLISYNEQFF. The CDR3 DNA follows: TGTGCCAGCAGTTTAATTAGCTACAATGAGCAGTTCTTC.

This clonotype has a handful of counts. The gene calls are TRBV4-1 and TRBJ2-7, with D tentatively TRBD2 (6 bases). V was cut by 0 bases and J by 6 bases, with 18 bases left in between. Germline V gives CDR1 MGHRA, CDR2 YSYEKL. The CDR3 has 16 residues. CDR3 DNA sequence: TGCGCCAGCAGCCAAGATTTATCGGGGGACGGAGGCGAGCAGTACTTC. Translated: CASSQDLSGDGGEQYF.

This clonotype was seen many times. This chain links TRBV2 with TRBJ2-3; D gene ambiguous. CDR1 is SNHLY and CDR2 is FYNNEI in the germline V gene. The CDR3 runs 15 residues. V was pared by 5 bases and J by 2 bases, with 14 bases between. Here the CDR3 DNA reads TGTGCCAGCAGTCAAGTGGAGACAAACACAGATACGCAGTATTTT. Amino acid sequence: CASSQVETNTDTQYF.

The chain recombines TRBV28 with TRBJ2-7; no clear D gene. CDR1 is MDHEN and CDR2 is SYDVKM in the germline V gene. The CDR3 consists of 13 residues. The V end lost 3 bases, the J end lost 6 bases, and 12 bases lay between the germline ends. CDR3: CASSFPPPSEQYV. The CDR3 DNA sequence: TGTGCCAGCAGTTTCCCCCCCCCCAGCGAGCAGTACGTC.

In this sample, this clonotype turned up many times. This sequence joins TRBV4-3 and TRBJ1-1; D unclear. The germline V gene has CDR1 LGHNA and CDR2 YSLEER. Trimming pared 0 bases from V and 7 bases from J, leaving 12 bases between. This CDR3 is built from 14 residues. The CDR3 nucleotides are TGCGCCAGCAGCCAAGATCTATCCCTCGGTGAAGCTTTCTTT. This sequence encodes CASSQDLSLGEAFF.

This clonotype was counted ten times or more. The chain joins TRBV5-1 to TRBJ1-1; D uncertain. V lost 5 bases and J lost 0, with 14 bases in between. This CDR3 is 15 amino acids long. In germline, CDR1 is SGHRS, CDR2 YFSETQ. The CDR3 protein is CASRPGLMMNTEAFF. For the CDR3, the DNA is TGCGCCAGCAGGCCGGGTCTTATGATGAACACTGAAGCTTTCTTT.

On this clonotype: This may come from a read error, since a much larger clone is one base off. The chain recombines TRBV27 with TRBJ2-7; D not certain. Germline V gene sequence: CDR1 MNHEY, CDR2 SMNVEV (reference sequence). Trimming left V 6 bases short and J 6 bases short, with 15 bases between. This CDR3 is built from 13 residues. The CDR3 protein is CASSSGPLCEQYF. In DNA form, the CDR3 reads TGTGCCAGCAGCTCGGGCCCCCTCTGCGAGCAGTACTTC.

This clonotype was detected only a few times. The CDR3 bases are TGTGCCAGCAGCTTTGGGGACAGGGACTACGAGCAGTACTTC. Its protein product is CASSFGDRDYEQYF. The gene calls are TRBV7-9 and TRBJ2-7, with 9 bases that match TRBD1. With 3 bases clipped from V and 3 bases from J, the junction kept 3 bases outside the gene matches. Germline V gene data show CDR1 as SEHNR and CDR2 as FQNEAQ (reference sequence). The CDR3 runs 14 residues. The entire variable domain, with the rest obtained from reference TRBV7-9 and TRBJ2-7, is as follows: DTGVSQNPRHKITKRGQNVTFRCDPISEHNRLYWYRQTLGQGPEFLTYFQNEAQLEKSRLLSDRFSAERPKGSFSTLEIQRTEQGDSAMYLCASSFGDRDYEQYFGPGTRLTVT.

This clonotype was seen at least ten times. V gene TRBV4-1 combines with J gene TRBJ2-1, with 9 positions matching TRBD1. Germline values: CDR1 MGHRA, CDR2 YSYEKL. The CDR3 extends over 15 amino acids. The V gene end was trimmed by 1 base and the J gene end by 4 bases; junction bases not matched to a gene: 2. Written as DNA, the CDR3 is TGCGCCAGCAGCCAAGGTGGGACAGGGTACAATGAGCAGTTCTTC. Encoded protein: CASSQGGTGYNEQFF.

The CDR3 region has the DNA TGTGCCAGCAGCCGCGGACAGGTGGACAAACTGTTTTTT. It is translated as CASSRGQVDKLFF. The gene calls are TRBV7-8 and TRBJ1-4, with 7 nucleotides matching TRBD1. V was clipped by 5 bases and J by 11 bases; unmatched bases: 8. The germline gives CDR1 SGHVS, CDR2 FQNEAQ. The CDR3 sequence is 13 residues long. The entire variable domain, with the rest obtained from reference TRBV7-8 and TRBJ1-4, is as follows: GAGVSQSPRYKVAKRGQDVALRCDPISGHVSLFWYQQALGQGPEFLTYFQNEAQLDKSGLPSDRFFAERPEGSVSTLKIQRTQQEDSAVYLCASSRGQVDKLFFGSGTQLSVL.

This clonotype was observed a few times. The rearrangement joins TRBV7-9 to TRBJ2-5; TRBD1 or TRBD2 may be the D gene (5 bases each). V was cut by 5 bases and J by 4 bases, with 17 bases left in between. This CDR3 comprises 15 residues. Germline V CDR1 and CDR2: SEHNR, FQNEAQ (reference sequence). This CDR3 reads CASSLGVAHRETQYF. The CDR3 region has the DNA TGTGCCAGCAGCCTGGGGGTGGCTCATCGAGAGACCCAGTACTTC.